Each of the 21 T cell receptor beta chains below was sequenced from the same sample in a study of blood T cell repertoires in COVID-19. Assay: immunoSEQ multiplex PCR; the TCRdb copy retains only in-frame clones and omits some. In the table there are approximately 150,000 clones, 88% of which are singletons. The specimen sequenced was peripheral blood. These receptors all stem from a human donor with COVID-19, enrolled during active disease. The donor label of this sample is uncertain.

The V and J genes are TRBV5-1 and TRBJ2-5; 10 bases match TRBD2. The CDR3 totals 15 residues. V was pared by 4 bases and J by 1 base, with 4 bases of the junction left unmatched. Germline lookup yields CDR1 SGHRS and CDR2 YFSETQ. CDR3 loop: CASSPGLAAQETQYF. The DNA of the CDR3 is TGCGCCAGCAGCCCCGGACTAGCGGCCCAAGAGACCCAGTACTTC.

The J gene is TRBJ1-2, the V gene TRBV6-4; possible D gene TRBD1, 5 bases. V was trimmed by 0 bases and J by 4 bases, leaving 6 bases between them. The CDR3 totals 13 residues. Germline assignment: CDR1 MRHNA and CDR2 SNTAGT. DNA of the CDR3: TGTGCCAGCAGTGACTCCGGGGGCTATGGCTACACCTTC. Residues: CASSDSGGYGYTF.

J is TRBJ1-3 and V is TRBV25-1; TRBD1 might be the D (6 bases). CDR1 MGHDK and CDR2 SYGVNS come from the germline V gene. The CDR3 spans 16 residues. V lost 0 bases, J lost 0 bases, and 9 bases lay in between. The CDR3: CASSEYGGFSGNTIYF. The CDR3 DNA follows: TGTGCCAGCAGTGAATATGGGGGCTTCTCTGGAAACACCATATATTTT.

The chain recombines TRBV7-9 with TRBJ1-4, with D perhaps matching TRBD1 (5 bases). Trimming pared 5 bases from V and 4 bases from J, leaving 14 bases between. The CDR3 loop spans 15 amino acids. Germline V lookup: CDR1 SEHNR, CDR2 FQNEAQ (reference sequence). CDR3 nucleotides: TGTGCCAGCAGCCTGCGGGACGGCATTAATGAAAAACTGTTTTTT. It codes for CASSLRDGINEKLFF.

V and J are TRBV6-5 and TRBJ1-6; D is uncertain. Between the trimmed V and J ends, which lost 11 bases and 9 bases, there was a span of 17 bases. Germline-derived CDR1 and CDR2 are MNHEY and SVGAGI. This CDR3 comprises 13 residues. The CDR3 here is CAGRSGAFSPLHF. DNA of the CDR3: TGTGCCGGACGGAGCGGTGCGTTTTCACCCCTCCACTTT.

This clone was recorded once. The V gene is TRBV18, the J gene TRBJ2-7; 11 nucleotides agree with TRBD2. The CDR3 covers 16 residues. Losses at the gene ends were 0 bases for V and 7 bases for J; bases not matched to a gene: 8. Looked up from germline, CDR1 is KGHSH and CDR2 is LQKENI. CDR3 nucleotide sequence: TGTGCCAGCTCACCACCTGCGGTAGCGGGAGGGTATGAGCAGTACTTC. Translating it yields CASSPPAVAGGYEQYF.

This clone was recorded only once. The V call is TRBV5-1, the J call TRBJ1-1, with 8 bases identical to TRBD1. CDR1 and CDR2 from the germline V gene are SGHRS and YFSETQ. Trimming took 0 bases from V and 4 from J; bases not matched to a gene: 5. This CDR3 has 15 residues. DNA of the CDR3: TGCGCCAGCAGCTTGGTACAGGGGGGAACCACTGAAGCTTTCTTT. This codes for CASSLVQGGTTEAFF.

J is TRBJ1-4 and V is TRBV18, with a possible D match to TRBD1 (5 bases). With 2 bases removed from V and 0 bases from J, the gap between germline ends came to 7 bases. CDR3 size: 15 residues. The germline gives CDR1 KGHSH, CDR2 LQKENI. Here the CDR3 reads CASSPDRATNEKLFF. In DNA form, the CDR3 reads TGTGCCAGCTCACCAGACAGAGCAACTAATGAAAAACTGTTTTTT.

V gene TRBV9 combines with J gene TRBJ2-1; 8 nucleotides align to TRBD2. The V and J ends lost 0 bases and 3 bases, in that order; junction bases with no gene match: 5. The CDR3 has 16 residues. The germline CDR1 and CDR2 sequences are SGDLS and YYNGEE. The CDR3 DNA reads as TGTGCCAGCAGCGTAGGATTAGCGGGAAACTACAATGAGCAGTTCTTC. This sequence encodes CASSVGLAGNYNEQFF.

This clone was seen once. The DNA for the CDR3 is TGTGCCATCAGTGAGCAGGGTGGAAGCTACGAGCAGTACTTC. Translation gives CAISEQGGSYEQYF. V gene TRBV10-3 combines with J gene TRBJ2-7; TRBD1 might be the D (5 bases). Trimming stripped 2 bases from V and 3 bases from J, with 11 bases between. CDR1 is ENHRY and CDR2 is SYGVKD in the germline V gene. The CDR3 is made up of 14 amino acids.

V is TRBV11-2 and J is TRBJ2-3; D is perhaps TRBD2 (6 bases). CDR1 and CDR2 from the germline V gene are SGHAT and FQNNGV. This CDR3 spans 17 amino acids. The V end lost 5 bases, the J end lost 5 bases, and 23 bases lay between the germline ends. The CDR3 loop reads CASSRGLDPTLVDTQYF. CDR3 DNA sequence: TGTGCCAGCAGCAGGGGACTGGACCCCACTTTAGTAGATACGCAGTATTTT.

V and J are TRBV27 and TRBJ2-3; tentative D call: TRBD2 (7 bases). V was trimmed by 0 bases and J by 5 bases, leaving 12 bases between them. Germline values: CDR1 MNHEY, CDR2 SMNVEV (reference sequence). The CDR3 has 15 residues. The CDR3 nucleotides read TGTGCCAGCAGTTTATCGGGGGGGCGCGGAGATACGCAGTATTTT. It translates to CASSLSGGRGDTQYF.

This rearrangement joins TRBV5-1 to TRBJ1-6, with 10 bases identical to TRBD1. CDR1 SGHRS and CDR2 YFSETQ come from the germline V gene. After removal of 4 bases from V and 0 bases from J, the junction contained 7 bases not matched to a gene. The CDR3 loop spans 18 amino acids. The DNA of the CDR3 is TGCGCCAGCAGCCTCCGGGACAGGGGTAGCTCCTATAATTCACCCCTCCACTTT. This encodes CASSLRDRGSSYNSPLHF.

This chain joins TRBV21-1 and TRBJ1-5; the D segment call TRBD1 is taken from the table without a DNA check. TRBV21-1 is labeled a pseudogene. This CDR3 is built from 14 residues. The CDR3: CASRMDSSNQPQHF. CDR3 nucleotides: TGTGCCAGCAGGATGGACAGTAGCAATCAGCCCCAGCATTTT.

This clone appeared once. The chain joins TRBV6-6 to TRBJ2-1, with TRBD2 matching 12 bases. Trimming took 5 bases from V and 8 from J; bases not matched to a gene: 7. Germline V gives CDR1 MNHNY, CDR2 SVGAGI (reference sequence). This CDR3 comprises 15 residues. In DNA, the CDR3 is TGTGCCAGCAGTCCGCTAGCGGGAGGGCCCTATGAGCAGTTCTTC. Its protein product is CASSPLAGGPYEQFF.

The chain joins TRBV15 to TRBJ2-7; 16 bases map to TRBD2. Trimming removed 2 bases from V and 6 bases from J; junction bases left unmatched: 13. This CDR3 contains 19 residues. Germline V gene data show CDR1 as LNHNV and CDR2 as YYDKDF (reference sequence). CDR3 region: CATSRRETGTSGRAGEQYF. The CDR3 bases are TGTGCCACCAGCAGACGCGAAACCGGGACTAGCGGGAGGGCCGGCGAGCAGTACTTC.

This clone has more than one count but fewer than ten. The rearrangement joins TRBV11-3 to TRBJ2-3; D may be TRBD2 (6 bases). V was clipped by 0 bases and J by 4 bases, with 11 bases between them. CDR1 and CDR2 from the germline V gene are SGHNT and YENEEA. This CDR3 has 15 residues. CDR3 residues: CASSLELATADTQYF. The CDR3 DNA reads as TGTGCCAGCAGCTTAGAGCTAGCGACCGCAGATACGCAGTATTTT.

This rearrangement joins TRBV18 to TRBJ1-1; no clear D. V lost 2 bases, J lost 3 bases, and 16 bases lay in between. The CDR3 has 16 residues. Looked up from germline, CDR1 is KGHSH and CDR2 is LQKENI. CDR3 DNA: TGTGCCAGCTCACCAGGGTTATATACGGGGTACACTGAAGCTTTCTTT. It codes for CASSPGLYTGYTEAFF.

This clone showed up just once. V and J are TRBV2 and TRBJ2-1; D might be TRBD1 (5 bases). V lost 0 bases to trimming and J lost 9 bases, with 15 bases between them. Germline CDR1 SNHLY, CDR2 FYNNEI. The CDR3 extends over 15 amino acids. This chain's CDR3 is CASSEALRREGEQFF. CDR3 DNA sequence: TGTGCCAGCAGTGAAGCGCTTCGCAGGGAAGGTGAGCAGTTCTTC.

The rearrangement links TRBV2 to TRBJ2-7; D uncertain. V gave up 7 bases and J gave up 6 bases, with 13 bases separating them. In germline, CDR1 is SNHLY, CDR2 FYNNEI. CDR3 length: 12 amino acids. CDR3 protein: CASKTDQVEQYF. CDR3 coding DNA: TGTGCCAGCAAGACCGACCAGGTCGAGCAGTACTTC.

The rearrangement uses TRBV10-1 and TRBJ1-4; 7 bases line up with TRBD1. J gave up 3 bases and V 0 bases, and 10 bases lay outside the gene matches. The length of the CDR3 is 18 residues. CDR1 is WNHNN and CDR2 is SYGVQD in the germline V gene (reference sequence). The DNA of the CDR3 is TGCGCCAGCAGTGAGTCGGGGGTCACAGGGGCCTCTAATGAAAAACTGTTTTTT. Translated, it gives CASSESGVTGASNEKLFF.